This T cell receptor beta chain was recovered during a study of blood T cell repertoires in COVID-19. Using immunoSEQ multiplex PCR, the repertoire was profiled, and TCRdb retains in-frame clones only, with some absent. The sample has 20,000 to 30,000 clones; about 91% are singletons. V gave up 1 base and J gave up 7 bases; unmatched junction bases: 5. Germline CDR1 SEHNR, CDR2 FQNEAQ (reference sequence). The CDR3 runs to 15 residues. This clonotype was sampled from a man in his sixties or seventies with active COVID-19. Sequenced input: peripheral blood. The V gene is TRBV7-9, the J gene TRBJ2-1; 9 positions agree with TRBD2. The CDR3 spells CASSLGGGVSNEQFF. Written as DNA, the CDR3 is TGTGCCAGCAGCTTAGGCGGGGGGGTTTCGAATGAGCAGTTCTTC.